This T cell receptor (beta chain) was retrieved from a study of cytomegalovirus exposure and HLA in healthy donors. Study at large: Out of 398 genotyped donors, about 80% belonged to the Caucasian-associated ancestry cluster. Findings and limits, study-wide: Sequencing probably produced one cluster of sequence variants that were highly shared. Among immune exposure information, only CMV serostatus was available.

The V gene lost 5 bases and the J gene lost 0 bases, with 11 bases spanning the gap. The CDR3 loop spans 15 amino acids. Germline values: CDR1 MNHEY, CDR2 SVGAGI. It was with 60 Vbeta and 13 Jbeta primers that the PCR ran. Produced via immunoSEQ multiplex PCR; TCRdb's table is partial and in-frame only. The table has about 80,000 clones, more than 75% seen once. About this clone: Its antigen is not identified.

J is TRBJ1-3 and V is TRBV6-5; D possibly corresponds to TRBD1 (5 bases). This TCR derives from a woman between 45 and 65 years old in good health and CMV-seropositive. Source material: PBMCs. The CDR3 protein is CASSLQGFSGNTIYF. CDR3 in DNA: TGTGCCAGCAGTCTTCAGGGCTTCTCTGGAAACACCATATATTTT.